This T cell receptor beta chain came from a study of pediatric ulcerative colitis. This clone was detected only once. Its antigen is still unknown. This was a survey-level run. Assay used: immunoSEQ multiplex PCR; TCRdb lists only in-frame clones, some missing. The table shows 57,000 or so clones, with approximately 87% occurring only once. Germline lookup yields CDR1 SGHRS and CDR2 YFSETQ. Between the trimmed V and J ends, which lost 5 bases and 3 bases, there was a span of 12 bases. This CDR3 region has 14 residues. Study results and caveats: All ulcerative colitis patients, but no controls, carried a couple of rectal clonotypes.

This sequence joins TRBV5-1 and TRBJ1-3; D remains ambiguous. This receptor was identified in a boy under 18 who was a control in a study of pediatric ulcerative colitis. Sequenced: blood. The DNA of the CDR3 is TGCGCCAGCAGTTCCGACGTTGTTGGAAACACCATATATTTT. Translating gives CASSSDVVGNTIYF. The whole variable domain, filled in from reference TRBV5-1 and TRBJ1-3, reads KAGVTQTPRYLIKTRGQQVTLSCSPISGHRSVSWYQQTPGQGLQFLFEYFSETQRNKGNFPGRFSGRQFSNSRSEMNVSTLELGDSALYLCASSSDVVGNTIYFGEGSWLTVV.